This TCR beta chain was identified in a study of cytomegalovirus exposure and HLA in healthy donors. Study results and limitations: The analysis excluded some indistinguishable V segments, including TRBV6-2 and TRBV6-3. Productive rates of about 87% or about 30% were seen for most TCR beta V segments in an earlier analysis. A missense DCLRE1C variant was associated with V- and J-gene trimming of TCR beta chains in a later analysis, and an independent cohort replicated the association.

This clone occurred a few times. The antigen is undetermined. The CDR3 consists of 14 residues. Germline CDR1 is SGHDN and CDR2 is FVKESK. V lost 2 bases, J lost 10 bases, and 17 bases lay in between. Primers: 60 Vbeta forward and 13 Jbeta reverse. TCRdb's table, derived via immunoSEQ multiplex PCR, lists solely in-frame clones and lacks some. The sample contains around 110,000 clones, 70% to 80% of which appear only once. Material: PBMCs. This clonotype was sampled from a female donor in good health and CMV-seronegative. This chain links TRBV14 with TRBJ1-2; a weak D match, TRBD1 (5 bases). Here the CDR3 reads CASSQRQPAIDYTF. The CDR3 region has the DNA TGTGCCAGCAGCCAAAGACAGCCAGCTATCGACTACACCTTC.